The clone carrying this T cell receptor beta chain was counted once. Its antigen is currently unknown. The length of the CDR3 is 13 residues. J gave up 1 base and V 8 bases, and 5 bases lay outside the gene matches. Germline loops: CDR1 MNHNS, CDR2 SASEGT. At the Johns Hopkins FTIC core, DNA taken from cultured CD4+ T cells was sequenced by way of the Oncomine TCR Beta short-read assay. Via MiXCR, TCRdb re-called the PCR reads, giving one row per CDR3 protein. The sample holds about 11,000 distinct CDR3 sequences, around 58% seen once. This record comes from a study of vaccination and CD4 T cells after COVID-19. Study-level background: The convalescents included six males and four females, and among them two were Hispanic while seven were Caucasian.

Whole-study findings and limits: Post-infection sampling omitted early timepoints and covered relatively few convalescent patients.

Indicated treatment: roughly 10-day PBMC culture with coronavirus spike peptide pools or control peptides (ViraFEST assay). Antigen-specific T cells were expanded with peptide pools by ViraFEST, and TCRs were then sequenced. The dates of positive PCR tests extended from March through December 2020 and came before the US Alpha, Beta and Delta variants. The chain has TRBV6-1 and TRBJ2-7; 7 nucleotides match TRBD1. The source is a human donor who had recovered from COVID-19. The sample consisted of CD4+ T cells from blood, cultured in vitro. Written as DNA, the CDR3 is TGTGCCAGCGTGGACAGGACGTCCTACGAGCAGTACTTC. Its translation: CASVDRTSYEQYF.